This T cell receptor (beta chain) was identified during a study of OX40 agonist ivuxolimab in advanced cancers. Turning to the study itself: The study treated patients with ivuxolimab, an agonistic anti-OX40 (CD134) antibody. Hepatocellular carcinoma, melanoma, renal cell or head and neck cancer occurred in dose-escalation patients.

Trimming pared 0 bases from V and 0 bases from J, leaving 6 bases between. The CDR3 is made up of 14 amino acids. Germline-derived CDR1 and CDR2 are LNHNV and YYDKDF (reference sequence). The protocol was immunoSEQ multiplex PCR, while the TCRdb copy is restricted to in-frame clones and leaves out a portion. Of fewer than 85,000 clones listed, approximately 82% were seen once; the top ten hold about 0.8%. About this clone: Its antigen is undetermined.

Findings of the study overall: Within 6 weeks, CD4+ and CD8+ blood T cells expanded clonally at 0.1 to 3.0 mg/kg.

The chain uses TRBV15 and TRBJ2-7; unclear D gene. The starting material was CD4+ or CD8+ T cells sorted from blood, obtained in a trial of the OX40 agonist ivuxolimab. The sequence was obtained from an adult with an advanced solid tumor such as melanoma, head and neck, liver or kidney cancer. The CDR3 DNA is TGTGCCACCAGCAGAGATCGGTCCTCCTACGAGCAGTACTTC. Its translation is CATSRDRSSYEQYF.